The next 15 T cell receptor beta chains were all read from a single sample in a study of blood T cell repertoires in COVID-19. The assay was immunoSEQ multiplex PCR, and TCRdb's table has in-frame clones only and misses some. The data hold 270,000 or so clones, with around 89% observed a single time. The sequencing input was peripheral blood. Every receptor here comes from a woman in her fifties or sixties with COVID-19, enrolled during active disease.

The chain couples TRBV7-2 to TRBJ1-6; no clear D gene. V gave up 5 bases and J gave up 6 bases, with 8 bases separating them. Germline CDR1 is SGHTA and CDR2 is FQGNSA. This CDR3 has 13 amino acids. The CDR3 nucleotides are TGTGCCAGCAGCCGGGAGACTAATTCACCCCTCCACTTT. This encodes CASSRETNSPLHF.

CDR3 amino acids: CASSPRGGNEKLFF. In nucleotides, the CDR3 is TGTGCCAGCAGCCCGCGGGGGGGTAACGAAAAACTGTTTTTT. The rearrangement joins TRBV5-6 to TRBJ1-4; perhaps TRBD1 as D (5 bases). Looked up from germline, CDR1 is SGHDT and CDR2 is YYEEEE. CDR3 length: 14 residues. The germline V and J ends were trimmed by 4 bases and 8 bases, with 15 bases remaining between them.

This rearrangement joins TRBV6-6 to TRBJ1-4; a weak D match, TRBD1 (5 bases). Germline CDR1 is MNHNY and CDR2 is SVGAGI (reference sequence). The CDR3 loop spans 14 amino acids. The V end lost 4 bases, the J end lost 5 bases, and 11 bases lay between the germline ends. CDR3 DNA sequence: TGTGCCAGCAGTTCACATAACAGGAATGAAAAACTGTTTTTT. Translating it yields CASSSHNRNEKLFF.

V gene TRBV19 combines with J gene TRBJ1-2; 8 nucleotides line up with TRBD1. Trimming at V came to 3 bases and at J to 1 base, leaving 10 bases not matched to a gene. The CDR3 covers 17 residues. Germline V gene lookup returns CDR1 LNHDA and CDR2 SQIVND (reference sequence). As DNA, the CDR3 is TGTGCCAGTAGTATTGGGGAGGAGACAGGGGTTAACTATGGCTACACCTTC. It translates to CASSIGEETGVNYGYTF.

J is TRBJ1-1 and V is TRBV10-3, with 9 bases identical to TRBD1. With V trimmed by 7 bases and J by 1 base, 10 bases remained unmatched. CDR3 size: 16 residues. Germline-derived CDR1 and CDR2 are ENHRY and SYGVKD. Here the CDR3 reads CAINKLSGQGNTEAFF. Written as DNA, the CDR3 is TGTGCCATCAACAAACTTTCGGGACAGGGGAACACTGAAGCTTTCTTT.

This clone has a single count. V is TRBV5-4 and J is TRBJ2-7; 7 bases are shared with TRBD1. Germline V lookup: CDR1 SGHNT, CDR2 YYREEE (reference sequence). Trimming removed 4 bases from V and 2 bases from J; junction bases left unmatched: 6. This CDR3 has 14 residues. The CDR3 DNA is TGTGCCAGCAGCCCTAGGACAGGAACCTACGAGCAGTACTTC. It codes for CASSPRTGTYEQYF.

The V gene is TRBV18, the J gene TRBJ1-2, with TRBD1 matching 7 bases. The J segment lost 7 bases and the V segment lost 3 bases, leaving 11 bases of the junction unmatched. The CDR3 totals 15 residues. CDR1 and CDR2 from the germline V gene are KGHSH and LQKENI. The CDR3 bases are TGTGCCAGCTCACCTGCCCCAGGACAGGCTTCTGGCTACACCTTC. Its protein is CASSPAPGQASGYTF.

This sequence joins TRBV6-6 and TRBJ1-5, with unresolved D. This CDR3 contains 15 residues. Trimming stripped 5 bases from V and 7 bases from J, with 18 bases between. Germline V gene sequence: CDR1 MNHNY, CDR2 SVGAGI (reference sequence). The CDR3 DNA is TGTGCCAGCAGTACCCATCAGGTTGTGCCCCAGCCCCAGCATTTT. Its protein product is CASSTHQVVPQPQHF.

This clone was counted many times. The J gene is TRBJ1-2, the V gene TRBV6-2 or TRBV6-3; D unclear. CDR3 size: 16 residues. Germline V CDR1 and CDR2: MNHEY, SVGEGT. V was pared by 0 bases and J by 2 bases, with 13 bases between. CDR3 residues: CASSYSGRGLNYGYTF. The DNA of the CDR3 is TGTGCCAGCAGTTACTCAGGCCGCGGACTGAACTATGGCTACACCTTC.

J is TRBJ1-2 and V is TRBV7-2, with 7 bases identical to TRBD1. The CDR3 sequence is 15 residues long. J gave up 3 bases and V 4 bases, and 8 bases lay outside the gene matches. Germline CDR1 and CDR2: SGHTA and FQGNSA. Here the CDR3 reads CASSSTTGDHYGYTF. In nucleotides, the CDR3 is TGTGCCAGCAGCTCAACTACAGGGGATCACTATGGCTACACCTTC.

J is TRBJ1-3 and V is TRBV9; no firm D call. Per germline, CDR1 SGDLS and CDR2 YYNGEE. V was cut by 1 base and J by 0 bases, with 11 bases left in between. There are 16 residues in the CDR3. The CDR3 is CASSVLSGFSGNTIYF. CDR3 nucleotides: TGTGCCAGCAGCGTACTTTCGGGGTTCTCTGGAAACACCATATATTTT.

The chain links TRBV4-2 to TRBJ2-5, with D perhaps matching TRBD1 (6 bases). Germline CDR1 is LGHNA and CDR2 is YNFKEQ. The V end lost 1 base, the J end lost 2 bases, and 17 bases lay between the germline ends. The CDR3 runs 17 residues. DNA for the CDR3: TGTGCCAGCAGCCAAGTATACACAGGGAACACTCAAGAGACCCAGTACTTC. This encodes CASSQVYTGNTQETQYF.

This chain joins TRBV7-3 and TRBJ1-1; TRBD1 matches 9 bases. Germline V gives CDR1 SGHTA, CDR2 FQGTGA. V was pared by 4 bases and J by 10 bases, with 16 bases of the junction left unmatched. The length of the CDR3 is 16 residues. As DNA, the CDR3 is TGTGCCAGCAGCTCCAGCCCCGGGGACAGGGAAGGAGGAGCTTTCTTT. This gives the protein CASSSSPGDREGGAFF. Full variable domain (outside the CDR3, taken from reference TRBV7-3 and TRBJ1-1): GAGVSQTPSNKVTEKGKYVELRCDPISGHTALYWYRQSLGQGPEFLIYFQGTGAADDSGLPNDRFFAVRPEGSVSTLKIQRTERGDSAVYLCASSSSPGDREGGAFFGQGTRLTVV.

CDR3 region: CASSATMLPGGGELFF. CDR3 sequence (DNA): TGTGCCAGCAGCGCTACCATGCTCCCGGGTGGCGGGGAGCTGTTTTTT. V usage is TRBV7-3 and J usage is TRBJ2-2; D is unresolved. This CDR3 comprises 16 residues. CDR1 and CDR2 from the germline V gene are SGHTA and FQGTGA. Deletions cut 5 bases from V and 7 bases from J, with 20 bases between.

V is TRBV27 and J is TRBJ1-4, with unresolved D. Looked up from germline, CDR1 is MNHEY and CDR2 is SMNVEV (reference sequence). The CDR3 covers 14 residues. The V gene lost 2 bases and the J gene lost 7 bases, with 11 bases spanning the gap. The CDR3 protein is CASSLREVGEKLFF. The CDR3 region has the DNA TGTGCCAGCAGTTTAAGGGAGGTGGGTGAAAAACTGTTTTTT.